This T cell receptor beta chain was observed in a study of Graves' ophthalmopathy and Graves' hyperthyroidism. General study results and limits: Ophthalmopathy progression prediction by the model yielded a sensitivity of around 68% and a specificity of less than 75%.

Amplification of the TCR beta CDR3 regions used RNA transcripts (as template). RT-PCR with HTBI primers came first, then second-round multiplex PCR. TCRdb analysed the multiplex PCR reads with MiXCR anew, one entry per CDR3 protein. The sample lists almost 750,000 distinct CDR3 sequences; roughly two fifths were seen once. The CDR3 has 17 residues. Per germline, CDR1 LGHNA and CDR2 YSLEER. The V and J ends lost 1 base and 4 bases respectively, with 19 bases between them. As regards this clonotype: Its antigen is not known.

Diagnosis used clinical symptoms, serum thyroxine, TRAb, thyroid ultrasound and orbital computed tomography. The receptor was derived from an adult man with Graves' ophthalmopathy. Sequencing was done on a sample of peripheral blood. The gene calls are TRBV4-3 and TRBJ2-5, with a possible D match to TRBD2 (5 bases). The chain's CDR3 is CASSQVYPGKLGETQYF. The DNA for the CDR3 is TGCGCCAGCAGCCAAGTTTACCCGGGGAAACTTGGAGAGACCCAGTACTTC.